This T cell receptor (beta chain) was profiled in a study of OX40 agonist ivuxolimab in advanced cancers. The CDR3 has 15 residues. V was trimmed by 6 bases and J by 1 base, leaving 14 bases between them. Germline CDR1 and CDR2: MNHNS and SASEGT. Sequencing was performed with immunoSEQ multiplex PCR; in TCRdb, only in-frame clones are kept and a portion is missing. The sample lists 55,000 to 70,000 clones; over 80% were seen once. The sample consisted of CD4+ or CD8+ T cells sorted from blood, taken in a trial of the OX40 agonist ivuxolimab. The rearrangement links TRBV6-1 to TRBJ2-3; possibly TRBD2 for D (6 bases). The sequence derives from an adult with an advanced solid tumor such as melanoma, head and neck, liver or kidney cancer. The CDR3 loop reads CASRIPGLRTDTQYF. The CDR3 bases are TGTGCCAGCAGAATACCGGGACTTCGCACAGATACGCAGTATTTT.